This T cell receptor (beta chain) was captured in a study of cytomegalovirus exposure and HLA in healthy donors. The PCR used 60 Vbeta and 13 Jbeta primers. The protocol was immunoSEQ multiplex PCR, while the TCRdb copy is restricted to in-frame clones and leaves out a portion. The sample has 150,000 to 200,000 clones, over 75% seen once. Study observations and caveats: Reports indicate that TCR beta sequences accurately predicted the HLA-A and HLA-B alleles of most subjects.

On this clone: What it binds is not known.

The receptor comes from a boy aged 2 to 10 in good health and CMV-seronegative. Sequences were obtained from PBMCs.

The CDR3 nucleotides are TGTGCCAGCAGTGAATACCAGGGCGACGAGCAGTACTTC. As protein: CASSEYQGDEQYF. This chain uses TRBV25-1 with TRBJ2-7; possibly TRBD1 for D (5 bases). The CDR3 runs to 13 residues. Per the germline V gene, CDR1 is MGHDK and CDR2 is SYGVNS. Trimming removed 0 bases from V and 5 bases from J, with 8 bases in between.